This TCR beta chain was identified during a study of cytomegalovirus exposure and HLA in healthy donors. Note on this clone: Antigen: not known. The junction departs from germline at one end; a sequencing error may be responsible.

Germline CDR1 SSHAT, CDR2 FNYEAQ (reference sequence). CDR3 length equals 13 residues. General study findings and limits: Relative to equally common others, HLA-associated TCR beta chains showed greater clonal expansion in a later analysis. Cytomegalovirus-associated TCR beta chains were listed, numbering 164. TCR beta sequences reportedly predicted most subjects' HLA-A and HLA-B alleles accurately.

This PCR relied on a set of 60 Vbeta primers and 13 Jbeta primers. The protocol was immunoSEQ multiplex PCR, while the TCRdb copy is restricted to in-frame clones and leaves out a portion. In the table there are around 100,000 clones, approximately 85% of which are singletons. The receptor's source is a man aged 25 to 45 in good health and CMV-seronegative. Input material: PBMCs. The V and J genes are TRBV7-7 and TRBJ2-7; TRBD1 might be the D (6 bases). The chain's CDR3 is CASSGIRGGEQYF. The CDR3 bases are TGTGCTAGCAGCGGAATTAGAGGGGGTGAGCAGTACTTC.